The present T cell receptor beta chain was sequenced within a study of blood T cell repertoires in COVID-19. Background on the study: Acute and convalescent COVID-19 samples came from the United States, Italy and Spain. T cells, B-cell-depleted T cells, or PBMCs supplied cDNA or gDNA.

V lost 2 bases to trimming and J lost 12 bases; unmatched junction nucleotides: 5. Germline V gene lookup returns CDR1 MNHNS and CDR2 SASEGT. This CDR3 contains 13 residues. Authors' processing steps: From reference gene primer amplification, estimates of nucleated cell counts were derived. Sequenced by immunoSEQ multiplex PCR; TCRdb stores in-frame clones only, minus some. That table furnishes V, J and clone size, whereas the DNA furnished D and trimming. The profile shows some 76,000 clones, 82% of them singletons. Sequenced sample: peripheral blood. The source of this sequence is a human donor in a cohort sampled during active COVID-19. The V and J genes are TRBV6-1 and TRBJ2-1; TRBD2 agrees at 9 bases. DNA of the CDR3: TGTGCCAGCAGTGAACAAACTAGCGGGCGGCAGTTCTTC. Translation gives CASSEQTSGRQFF.